This passage covers 27 T cell receptor beta chains from one sample sequenced in a study of T cell changes during pregnancy in multiple sclerosis. Only in-frame clones appear in the TCRdb table, and some are missing; sequencing was by immunoSEQ multiplex PCR. The sample holds around 20,000 clones; roughly nine tenths are singletons and the top ten take 7.5%. The specimen comprised CD8+ T cells from peripheral blood mononuclear cells, sampled in the second trimester of pregnancy. The receptors were gathered from a female donor in good health, enrolled as a control in a pregnancy study.

The chain couples TRBV7-2 to TRBJ1-2; TRBD1 aligns across 7 bases. CDR3 length: 15 residues. Germline CDR1 and CDR2: SGHTA and FQGNSA. With V trimmed by 1 base and J by 4 bases, 6 bases remained unmatched. CDR3 sequence reads: CASSLGADRSYGYTF. The CDR3 nucleotides read TGTGCCAGCAGCTTAGGAGCGGACAGGAGCTATGGCTACACCTTC.

This chain joins TRBV6-1 and TRBJ2-7; 10 positions agree with TRBD1. V lost 4 bases, J lost 1 base, and 7 bases stayed unmatched. From germline, CDR1 is MNHNS and CDR2 SASEGT. The CDR3 loop spans 16 amino acids. The CDR3 here is CASSADRGSPSYEQYF. CDR3 bases: TGTGCCAGCAGTGCGGACAGGGGGTCCCCTTCCTACGAGCAGTACTTC.

This clone was seen a handful of times. This chain connects TRBV7-9 to TRBJ1-5; a possible D gene is TRBD1 (6 bases). Trimming took 4 bases from V and 6 from J, leaving 13 bases between them. In germline, CDR1 is SEHNR, CDR2 FQNEAQ (reference sequence). The CDR3 consists of 14 residues. DNA of the CDR3: TGTGCCAGCAGCTCCAACAGGGTTCGTCAGCCCCAGCATTTT. Its protein is CASSSNRVRQPQHF. Full variable domain (missing parts from reference TRBV7-9 and TRBJ1-5): DTGVSQNPRHKITKRGQNVTFRCDPISEHNRLYWYRQTLGQGPEFLTYFQNEAQLEKSRLLSDRFSAERPKGSFSTLEIQRTEQGDSAMYLCASSSNRVRQPQHFGDGTRLSIL.

The rearrangement uses TRBV7-9 and TRBJ2-1, with a possible D match to TRBD2 (6 bases). V dropped 3 bases and J dropped 5 bases, with 11 bases sitting between them. Germline V lookup: CDR1 SEHNR, CDR2 FQNEAQ (reference sequence). The CDR3 consists of 14 residues. The chain's CDR3 is CASSLRLGDNEQFF. The DNA of the CDR3 is TGTGCCAGCAGCTTGAGACTAGGAGACAATGAGCAGTTCTTC. Full variable domain (remainder filled in from reference TRBV7-9 and TRBJ2-1): DTGVSQNPRHKITKRGQNVTFRCDPISEHNRLYWYRQTLGQGPEFLTYFQNEAQLEKSRLLSDRFSAERPKGSFSTLEIQRTEQGDSAMYLCASSLRLGDNEQFFGPGTRLTVL.

This chain joins TRBV29-1 and TRBJ1-5; 7 bases fit TRBD1. With 5 bases clipped from V and 0 bases from J, the junction kept 16 bases outside the gene matches. CDR3 size: 18 residues. CDR1 is SQVTM and CDR2 is ANQGSEA in the germline V gene. The CDR3 bases are TGCAGCGTTTCCCTAGGGACAGTCGGGGGTTATAGCAATCAGCCCCAGCATTTT. Amino acids: CSVSLGTVGGYSNQPQHF.

V is TRBV10-3 and J is TRBJ2-1; unclear D gene. This CDR3 has 18 amino acids. Looked up from germline, CDR1 is ENHRY and CDR2 is SYGVKD. Between the trimmed V and J ends, which lost 6 bases and 4 bases, there was a span of 25 bases. This CDR3 is CAISEYGFSAPSYNEQFF. Here the CDR3 DNA reads TGTGCCATCAGCGAATACGGGTTTTCGGCACCTTCGTACAATGAGCAGTTCTTC.

This rearrangement joins TRBV19 to TRBJ1-2; 10 nucleotides align to TRBD1. Trimming cost V 6 bases and J 7 bases; bases outside gene matches: 11. Germline values: CDR1 LNHDA, CDR2 SQIVND (reference sequence). The CDR3 contains 15 residues. The CDR3 here is CASRIGDRGRGGYTF. In nucleotides, the CDR3 is TGTGCCAGTAGAATCGGGGACAGGGGCCGGGGTGGCTACACCTTC.

The chain combines TRBV6-1 with TRBJ1-4; D might be TRBD1 (5 bases). V was pared by 0 bases and J by 8 bases, with 13 bases between. There are 15 residues in the CDR3. Germline CDR1 MNHNS, CDR2 SASEGT. CDR3 DNA: TGTGCCAGCAGTGAAGCGGGCAGGGCGGGGGAAAAACTGTTTTTT. The encoded protein is CASSEAGRAGEKLFF.

V and J are TRBV7-9 and TRBJ2-7, with 8 bases lining up with TRBD2. Germline trimming cut 1 base from V and 2 bases from J; bases unmatched to any gene: 4. The V gene's germline CDR1 is SEHNR and CDR2 FQNEAQ (reference sequence). The CDR3 consists of 15 residues. The chain's CDR3 is CASSLESGGTYEQYF. CDR3 nucleotides: TGTGCCAGCAGCTTAGAGAGCGGGGGCACCTACGAGCAGTACTTC.

This chain uses TRBV27 with TRBJ2-5, with D tentatively TRBD1 (6 bases). This CDR3 is 17 amino acids long. V lost 4 bases, J lost 2 bases, and 20 bases lay in between. In germline, CDR1 is MNHEY, CDR2 SMNVEV (reference sequence). The CDR3, as DNA: TGTGCCAGCAGTTCTACCGAACAGGGAAGGTGGCAAGAGACCCAGTACTTC. It is translated as CASSSTEQGRWQETQYF.

The CDR3: CASSGTSGGANEQFF. CDR3 nucleotide sequence: TGTGCCAGCAGTGGAACTAGCGGGGGGGCCAATGAGCAGTTCTTC. The V gene is TRBV6-4, the J gene TRBJ2-1; TRBD2 matches at 13 bases. The junction had 3 bases not matched to a gene; V was cut back by 4 bases and J by 6 bases. The CDR3 is made up of 15 amino acids. Per the germline V gene, CDR1 is MRHNA and CDR2 is SNTAGT.

This rearrangement joins TRBV29-1 to TRBJ2-1; 9 bases line up with TRBD1. The CDR3 loop spans 14 amino acids. The trim removed 7 bases at V and 1 base at J, leaving 5 bases unmatched. Germline loops: CDR1 SQVTM, CDR2 ANQGSEA. CDR3 in DNA: TGCAGCGGGAGGGACAGGGCGTCCTACAATGAGCAGTTCTTC. Translating it yields CSGRDRASYNEQFF.

The chain links TRBV4-1 to TRBJ1-1; 10 bases align to TRBD1. The CDR3 is 17 residues long. Germline V gives CDR1 MGHRA, CDR2 YSYEKL. V trimming: 0 bases; J trimming: 3 bases; junction bases outside the gene matches: 7. CDR3 sequence: CASSQDSAGTGDTEAFF. For the CDR3, the DNA is TGCGCCAGCAGCCAAGACTCGGCCGGGACAGGGGACACTGAAGCTTTCTTT.

This CDR3 is CASSRDFYNEQFF. CDR3 DNA: TGTGCCAGCTCCCGGGACTTCTACAATGAGCAGTTCTTC. This chain connects TRBV19 to TRBJ2-1; D may be TRBD2 (6 bases). The ends were cut back, 9 bases at V and 3 bases at J, with 12 bases in the middle. This CDR3 region has 13 residues. In germline, CDR1 is LNHDA, CDR2 SQIVND (reference sequence).

The chain joins TRBV19 to TRBJ2-7; tentatively, D is TRBD1 (6 bases). Trimming removed 5 bases from V and 3 bases from J, with 11 bases in between. Germline values: CDR1 LNHDA, CDR2 SQIVND (reference sequence). The CDR3 covers 13 residues. The CDR3 loop is CASSLDSNYEQYF. CDR3 nucleotide sequence: TGTGCCAGTAGTTTGGACAGTAACTACGAGCAGTACTTC.

Turning to this clone: The junction differs from germline at one of its ends, possibly a read error. The chain has TRBV7-8 and TRBJ2-7; a weak D match, TRBD1 (6 bases). The CDR3 loop spans 17 amino acids. Germline assignment: CDR1 SGHVS and CDR2 FQNEAQ. The CDR3 bases are TGTGCCAGCAGCGAACGACATCTCAGGGGATTCTCCCACGAGCAGTACTTC. Encoded protein: CASSERHLRGFSHEQYF.

The chain uses TRBV5-1 and TRBJ2-7; D unclear. Germline V gene data show CDR1 as SGHRS and CDR2 as YFSETQ. The germline V and J ends were trimmed by 5 bases and 1 base, with 10 bases remaining between them. The CDR3 is 13 amino acids. Here the CDR3 reads CASRAEISYEQYF. For the CDR3, the DNA is TGCGCCAGCAGGGCAGAAATATCCTACGAGCAGTACTTC.

The chain links TRBV7-6 to TRBJ1-3; 8 positions agree with TRBD1. The CDR3 runs to 18 residues. In germline, CDR1 is SGHVS, CDR2 FNYEAQ. Trimming cost V 2 bases and J 0 bases; bases outside gene matches: 9. The CDR3 is CASSLRAGGHGSGNTIYF. CDR3 in DNA: TGTGCCAGCAGCTTAAGGGCAGGGGGCCACGGCTCTGGAAACACCATATATTTT.

The chain recombines TRBV19 with TRBJ1-1; D gene uncertain. Germline loops: CDR1 LNHDA, CDR2 SQIVND (reference sequence). This CDR3 is 15 amino acids long. V lost 10 bases and J lost 5, with 23 bases in between. This chain's CDR3 is CATATYSWRTTEAFF. CDR3 sequence (DNA): TGTGCCACCGCCACGTACAGTTGGCGTACGACTGAAGCTTTCTTT.

A word on this clone: The sample carries other DNA sequences with the same CDR3. V is TRBV2 and J is TRBJ1-2, with 7 bases fitting TRBD1. CDR3 size: 12 residues. Germline V lookup: CDR1 SNHLY, CDR2 FYNNEI. With 10 bases clipped from V and 2 bases from J, the junction kept 4 bases outside the gene matches. The CDR3 region has the DNA TGTGCCACCCTGGGACAGAACTATGGCTACACCTTC. Translated, it gives CATLGQNYGYTF.

V is TRBV19 and J is TRBJ2-3; D uncertain. The V gene's germline CDR1 is LNHDA and CDR2 SQIVND (reference sequence). This CDR3 region has 13 residues. V dropped 5 bases and J dropped 5 bases, with 11 bases sitting between them. The CDR3 DNA follows: TGTGCCAGTAGTTCGATAAGCCTAGATACGCAGTATTTT. This sequence encodes CASSSISLDTQYF.

The chain is built from TRBV4-1 and TRBJ1-6, with D uncertain. This CDR3 region has 16 residues. Per the germline V gene, CDR1 is MGHRA and CDR2 is YSYEKL. Trimming shortened V by 0 bases and J by 6 bases, and 12 bases separated the two germline ends. Written as DNA, the CDR3 is TGCGCCAGCAGCCAAGATTGGGCAGGTCGTAATTCACCCCTCCACTTT. Its protein is CASSQDWAGRNSPLHF.

This sequence joins TRBV15 and TRBJ2-2; 11 nucleotides line up with TRBD2. In germline, CDR1 is LNHNV, CDR2 YYDKDF (reference sequence). After removal of 3 bases from V and 6 bases from J, the junction contained 3 bases not matched to a gene. The CDR3 contains 15 residues. The CDR3 loop reads CATSRTSGTPGELFF. The CDR3 DNA follows: TGTGCCACCAGCAGGACTAGCGGGACCCCCGGGGAGCTGTTTTTT.

V is TRBV9 and J is TRBJ2-1; 7 nucleotides match TRBD2. This CDR3 contains 16 residues. Looked up from germline, CDR1 is SGDLS and CDR2 is YYNGEE. Trimming removed 0 bases from V and 4 bases from J; junction bases left unmatched: 7. CDR3 bases: TGTGCCAGCAGCGTAGTAGATGGGGGGGGGTACAATGAGCAGTTCTTC. It codes for CASSVVDGGGYNEQFF.

This clone was counted only a few times. V usage is TRBV11-2 and J usage is TRBJ2-1; possibly TRBD2 for D (6 bases). Trimming took off 7 bases at V and 4 bases at J, with 20 bases between the two ends. CDR1 SGHAT and CDR2 FQNNGV come from the germline V gene. There are 16 residues in the CDR3. CDR3 in amino acids: CASTPGWGEWYNEQFF. The CDR3 DNA reads TGTGCCAGCACCCCGGGGTGGGGGGAATGGTACAATGAGCAGTTCTTC.

The chain links TRBV15 to TRBJ1-4; D is unclear. Germline assignment: CDR1 LNHNV and CDR2 YYDKDF (reference sequence). CDR3 length: 17 amino acids. V lost 0 bases, J lost 6 bases, and 17 bases lay in between. The CDR3 loop reads CATSREVSAAIHEKLFF. Here the CDR3 DNA reads TGTGCCACCAGCAGAGAGGTTTCGGCGGCGATCCATGAAAAACTGTTTTTT.

J is TRBJ2-2 and V is TRBV15; a possible D gene is TRBD2 (6 bases). The germline V gene encodes CDR1 LNHNV and CDR2 YYDKDF (reference sequence). The CDR3 is 15 residues long. Trimming pared 0 bases from V and 6 bases from J, leaving 11 bases between. CDR3 protein: CATSRDLGGSGELFF. CDR3 nucleotides: TGTGCCACCAGCAGAGATCTTGGGGGGTCCGGGGAGCTGTTTTTT.